This T cell receptor (beta chain) stems from a study of blood T cell repertoires in COVID-19. Authors' processing steps: Estimation of nucleated cell counts was performed using reference gene primer amplification. Sequencing was performed with immunoSEQ multiplex PCR; in TCRdb, only in-frame clones are kept and a portion is missing. V, J and clone size are taken as reported in that table, and D and trimming were inferred from the DNA itself. The sample yields 100,000 to 120,000 clones, approximately 81% seen once. The germline CDR1 and CDR2 sequences are DFQATT and SNEGSKA (reference sequence). The V end was cut by 3 bases, the J end by 7 bases, with 13 bases between. The CDR3 runs 13 residues.

The V call is TRBV20-1, the J call TRBJ1-5, with D unresolved. The TCR comes from a human donor in a cohort sampled during active COVID-19. Sequencing used peripheral blood. The CDR3 bases are TGCAGTGCTAGTTGGCAAACCCTCCAGCCCCAGCATTTT. Translating it yields CSASWQTLQPQHF.